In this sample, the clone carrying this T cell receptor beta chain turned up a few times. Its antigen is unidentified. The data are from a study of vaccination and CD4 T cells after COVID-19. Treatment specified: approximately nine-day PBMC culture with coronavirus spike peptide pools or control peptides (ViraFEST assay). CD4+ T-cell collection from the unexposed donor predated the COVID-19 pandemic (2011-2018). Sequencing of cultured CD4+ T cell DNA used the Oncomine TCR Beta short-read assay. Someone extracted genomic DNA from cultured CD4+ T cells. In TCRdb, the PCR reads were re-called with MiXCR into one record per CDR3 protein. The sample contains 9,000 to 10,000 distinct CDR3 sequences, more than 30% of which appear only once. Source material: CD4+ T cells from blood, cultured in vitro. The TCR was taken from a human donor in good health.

The CDR3: CASSKVCGGMRTYNEQFF. The CDR3 DNA is TGTGCCAGCAGCAAAGTTTGTGGAGGGATGAGGACCTACAATGAGCAGTTCTTC. The chain has TRBV21-1 and TRBJ2-1; the table's D call, TRBD2, was not checked against the DNA. TRBV21-1 is a pseudogene. The CDR3 contains 18 residues.